The text below deals with one T cell receptor (beta chain). Its antigen remains unidentified. This sample is drawn from a study of CD4 T cells in relation to SARS-CoV-2 and coronaviruses. Overall study context: TCR beta CDR3s were sequenced after approximately ten-day antigen culture of PBMCs. General study points: Compared with monoreactive clones, crossreactive clones showed significantly weaker SARS-CoV-2 expansion.

Unexposed donor CD4+ T cells date from about 2011-2018, before the COVID-19 pandemic. CD4+ T cells were isolated from the cells after about ten days of culture. The method was immunoSEQ multiplex PCR; TCRdb's version includes in-frame clones alone and lacks a portion of them. The table records around 29,000 clones, 76% of them present only once. The receptor was derived from a human donor in good health. Sequencing was performed on CD4+ T cells from PBMCs, cultured in vitro.

The CDR3 sequence is CASSDSFPAVGELFF. The DNA for the CDR3 is TGTGCCAGCAGTGACTCTTTTCCCGCCGTCGGGGAGCTGTTTTTT. The J gene is TRBJ2-2, the V gene TRBV6-4; D ambiguous. Germline-derived CDR1 and CDR2 are MRHNA and SNTAGT. This CDR3 is built from 15 residues. The ends were cut back, 0 bases at V and 7 bases at J, with 12 bases in the middle.